Shown below are 15 T cell receptor beta chains from a single sample sequenced in a study of T cells in Graves' hyperthyroidism and ophthalmopathy. From RNA transcripts, TCR beta CDR3 regions were amplified. The HTBI primer set served for first-round RT-PCR of the TCR CDR3. One entry per CDR3 protein results from TCRdb running MiXCR on the multiplex PCR reads. The sample lists roughly 400,000 distinct CDR3 sequences, around 25% occurring once. The sample consisted of blood. The receptors originated from a man aged 50 to 59 with Graves' hyperthyroidism.

V usage is TRBV24-1 and J usage is TRBJ2-4, with 9 bases matching TRBD2. Germline loops: CDR1 KGHDR, CDR2 SFDVKD. Trimming took 4 bases from V and 7 from J; bases not matched to a gene: 4. This CDR3 spans 14 amino acids. CDR3 amino acids: CATSDGGRGNIQYF. Here the CDR3 DNA reads TGTGCCACCAGTGACGGCGGGAGGGGGAACATTCAGTACTTC.

The table lists this clonotype with many counts. The gene calls are TRBV3-1 and TRBJ2-7; D is ambiguous. CDR1 is LGHDT and CDR2 is YNNKEL in the germline V gene (reference sequence). The V gene lost 0 bases and the J gene lost 9 bases, with 12 bases spanning the gap. The CDR3 extends over 13 amino acids. CDR3 loop: CASSQESGTAQYF. CDR3 coding DNA: TGTGCCAGCAGCCAAGAGTCAGGAACGGCGCAGTACTTC.

This chain connects TRBV5-1 to TRBJ2-2; D uncertain. Germline-derived CDR1 and CDR2 are SGHRS and YFSETQ. The CDR3 sequence is 14 residues long. V lost 1 base to trimming and J lost 4 bases, with 8 bases between them. CDR3 sequence: CASSLYTGTGELFF. CDR3 nucleotide sequence: TGCGCCAGCAGCTTGTACACGGGCACCGGGGAGCTGTTTTTT.

This clonotype was detected a few times. The CDR3 loop is CAIRETGGVSAGGLDQPQHF. CDR3 sequence (DNA): TGTGCCATCAGGGAAACCGGCGGGGTGAGTGCAGGGGGTTTGGATCAGCCCCAGCATTTT. V gene TRBV10-3 combines with J gene TRBJ1-5, with 7 positions matching TRBD1. The junction had 25 bases not matched to a gene; V was cut back by 6 bases and J by 5 bases. The germline V gene has CDR1 ENHRY and CDR2 SYGVKD. The CDR3 is made up of 20 amino acids.

The chain joins TRBV3-1 to TRBJ2-2, with 10 nucleotides matching TRBD2. V shed 3 bases and J 5 bases; nucleotides not matched to a gene: 6. Germline CDR1 and CDR2: LGHDT and YNNKEL (reference sequence). CDR3 length: 16 amino acids. In nucleotides, the CDR3 is TGTGCCAGCAGCCATAGCCTAGCGGGAGTAACCGGGGAGCTGTTTTTT. As protein: CASSHSLAGVTGELFF.

The chain uses TRBV29-1 and TRBJ2-2; D uncertain. The CDR3 runs 12 residues. CDR1 and CDR2 from the germline V gene are SQVTM and ANQGSEA. Trimming left V 5 bases short and J 5 bases short, with 9 bases between. Here the CDR3 reads CSVPVATGELFF. The CDR3 DNA follows: TGCAGCGTTCCAGTCGCGACCGGGGAGCTGTTTTTT.

The rearrangement links TRBV11-2 to TRBJ2-2, with D possibly called TRBD1 or TRBD2 (7 bases each). V was cut by 10 bases and J by 4 bases, with 19 bases left in between. Germline-derived CDR1 and CDR2 are SGHAT and FQNNGV. The CDR3 contains 15 residues. CDR3 sequence reads: CATAGRGHSTGELFF. The CDR3 DNA sequence: TGTGCCACCGCGGGGAGGGGGCATAGCACCGGGGAGCTGTTTTTT.

J is TRBJ2-6 and V is TRBV15, with 7 bases lining up with TRBD2. The CDR3 has 16 residues. In germline, CDR1 is LNHNV, CDR2 YYDKDF (reference sequence). The J segment lost 3 bases and the V segment lost 1 base, leaving 3 bases of the junction unmatched. The CDR3 region has the DNA TGTGCCACCAGCAGAGGGGGAGGGCTTGGGGCCAACGTCCTGACTTTC. It specifies CATSRGGGLGANVLTF.

The chain recombines TRBV7-9 with TRBJ2-1; D may correspond to TRBD1 or TRBD2 (5 bases each). V lost 0 bases to trimming and J lost 11 bases, with 11 bases between them. CDR3 length: 13 residues. The germline V gene has CDR1 SEHNR and CDR2 FQNEAQ (reference sequence). This chain's CDR3 is CASSLAGDLKQFF. The CDR3 DNA is TGTGCCAGCAGCTTAGCCGGGGACCTGAAGCAGTTCTTC. Together with reference TRBV7-9 and TRBJ2-1, the CDR3 gives the full variable domain: DTGVSQNPRHKITKRGQNVTFRCDPISEHNRLYWYRQTLGQGPEFLTYFQNEAQLEKSRLLSDRFSAERPKGSFSTLEIQRTEQGDSAMYLCASSLAGDLKQFFGPGTRLTVL.

This chain uses TRBV15 with TRBJ1-1; 8 bases agree with TRBD1. Germline CDR1 reads LNHNV; CDR2 reads YYDKDF (reference sequence). This CDR3 spans 13 amino acids. V trimming: 7 bases; J trimming: 3 bases; junction bases outside the gene matches: 4. The CDR3 loop reads CATNTGGDTEAFF. In DNA, the CDR3 is TGTGCCACCAATACAGGGGGGGACACTGAAGCTTTCTTT.

This clonotype came up many times. The junction departs from the called germline gene at one end, perhaps through a read error. This chain uses TRBV3-1 with TRBJ2-1; D gene ambiguous. CDR3 size: 14 residues. Germline loops: CDR1 LGHDT, CDR2 YNNKEL (reference sequence). The CDR3 loop reads CAISWAAAYNEQFF. The CDR3 DNA is TGTGCCATCAGCTGGGCGGCGGCCTACAATGAGCAGTTCTTC.

This clonotype occurred a few times. The chain employs TRBV20-1 and TRBJ2-5; no reliable D call. The germline V and J ends were trimmed by 0 bases and 8 bases, with 7 bases remaining between them. Germline V gene sequence: CDR1 DFQATT, CDR2 SNEGSKA (reference sequence). CDR3 size: 11 residues. The CDR3 region is CSARDQATQYF. CDR3 DNA sequence: TGCAGTGCTAGAGATCAAGCTACCCAGTACTTC.

A word on this clonotype: A much larger clone sits a single nucleotide away, making a read error possible. CDR3 sequence (DNA): TGTGCCAGCAGGCTCCCCTCTGGGGGGGCGGTTGGAGAGACCCAGTACTTC. This sequence encodes CASRLPSGGAVGETQYF. This sequence joins TRBV2 and TRBJ2-5, with D possibly matching TRBD2 (7 bases). Trimming took 6 bases from V and 4 from J, leaving 24 bases between them. This CDR3 spans 17 amino acids. Germline assignment: CDR1 SNHLY and CDR2 FYNNEI. The full variable domain, its missing parts supplied by reference TRBV2 and TRBJ2-5, is EPEVTQTPSHQVTQMGQEVILRCVPISNHLYFYWYRQILGQKVEFLVSFYNNEISEKSEIFDDQFSVERPDGSNFTLKIRSTKLEDSAMYFCASRLPSGGAVGETQYFGPGTRLLVL.

This clonotype was seen ten or more times. The J gene is TRBJ1-5, the V gene TRBV28; 7 nucleotides match TRBD1. V shed 5 bases and J 6 bases; nucleotides not matched to a gene: 13. Germline CDR1 and CDR2: MDHEN and SYDVKM. The length of the CDR3 is 16 residues. The CDR3 DNA reads as TGTGCCAGCAGTCCACCCGTTACAGGGGTTGGTCAGCCCCAGCATTTT. It encodes CASSPPVTGVGQPQHF.

CDR3 bases: TGTGCCCCAGCAGCCAGCCGTCCGGGAGGGCCCTTAAACATTCAGTACTTC. Its translation is CAPAASRPGGPLNIQYF. This chain connects TRBV9 to TRBJ2-4, with 8 bases identical to TRBD2. Per the germline V gene, CDR1 is SGDLS and CDR2 is YYNGEE. Trimming cost V 10 bases and J 6 bases; bases outside gene matches: 21. The CDR3 runs 17 residues.